This TCR beta chain was retrieved from a study of shared clonotypes between healthy human individuals. Method: immunoSEQ multiplex PCR; TCRdb's copy keeps in-frame clones and lacks some. This sample carries about 2 million clones, less than 95% of them seen once, and the ten largest clones take 0.85% to 1.3%. Germline-derived CDR1 and CDR2 are LGHNA and YNFKEQ. V gave up 0 bases and J gave up 4 bases; unmatched junction bases: 6. The CDR3 contains 16 residues. Naive CD8 populations comprised CD45RO-negative cells positively selected for CCR7, excluding terminally differentiated effector memory CD45RA+ cells.

This sequence originates from a man aged 18 to 29 in good health. The chain uses TRBV4-2 and TRBJ2-7, with 10 bases matching TRBD1. Sequencing was performed on naive CD8+ T cells sorted from blood. As DNA, the CDR3 is TGTGCCAGCAGCCAAGAGGGACAGGGGAGTAGGTACGAGCAGTACTTC. This gives the protein CASSQEGQGSRYEQYF.